This T cell receptor beta chain was found in a study of blood T cell repertoires in COVID-19. Whole-study context: Collection of acute and convalescent COVID-19 samples took place in the United States, Italy and Spain. T cells, B-cell-depleted T cells, or PBMCs provided the cDNA or gDNA that served as material.

Up to 2 weeks before entering the study, exposed participants had met a COVID-19 case. Trimming removed 0 bases at V and 3 bases at J, with 12 bases between. Looked up from germline, CDR1 is SGHDT and CDR2 is YYEEEE. The CDR3 extends over 15 amino acids. Produced via immunoSEQ multiplex PCR; TCRdb's table is partial and in-frame only. The sample has hundreds of thousands of clones, about nine tenths seen once. The sample was PBMCs or T cells enriched from blood (not recorded which). This TCR came from a woman between 50 and 59 years old who had been exposed to COVID-19. The genes are TRBV5-6 and TRBJ1-1; D not certain. This CDR3 is CASSLEGGSHTEAFF. CDR3 bases: TGTGCCAGCAGCTTGGAAGGCGGCAGCCACACTGAAGCTTTCTTT. The full variable domain, rest sourced from reference TRBV5-6 and TRBJ1-1, is DAGVTQSPTHLIKTRGQQVTLRCSPKSGHDTVSWYQQALGQGPQFIFQYYEEEERQRGNFPDRFSGHQFPNYSSELNVNALLLGDSALYLCASSLEGGSHTEAFFGQGTRLTVV.